Sequencing of this T cell receptor (beta chain) was carried out in a study of identical twins. TCRdb reprocessed the 5' RACE reads via MiXCR and lists one record per CDR3 protein. The repertoire holds about 720,000 distinct CDR3 sequences, with around 8.6% as singletons. Germline V gene data show CDR1 as SGHTA and CDR2 as FQGNSA. After removal of 3 bases from V and 5 bases from J, the junction contained 5 bases not matched to a gene. The CDR3 extends over 14 amino acids. This clonotype showed up many times. These data are also associated with another study on yellow fever vaccine responses in identical twins.

The specimen sequenced was PBMCs. The receptor was isolated from a young woman in good health. V is TRBV7-2 and J is TRBJ2-5, with 8 bases identical to TRBD1. CDR3 sequence: CASSFDRGRETQYF. CDR3 bases: TGTGCCAGCAGCTTTGACAGGGGCCGGGAGACCCAGTACTTC.